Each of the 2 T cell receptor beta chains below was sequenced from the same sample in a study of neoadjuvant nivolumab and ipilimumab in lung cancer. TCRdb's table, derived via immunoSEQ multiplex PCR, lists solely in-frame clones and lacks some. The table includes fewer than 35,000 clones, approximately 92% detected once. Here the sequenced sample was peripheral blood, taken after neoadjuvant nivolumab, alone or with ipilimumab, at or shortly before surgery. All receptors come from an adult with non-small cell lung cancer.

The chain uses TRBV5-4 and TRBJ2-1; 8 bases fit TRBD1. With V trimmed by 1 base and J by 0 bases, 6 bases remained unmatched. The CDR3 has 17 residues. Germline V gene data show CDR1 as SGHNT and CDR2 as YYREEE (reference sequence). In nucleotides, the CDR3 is TGTGCCAGCAGCTTGTCCCGACAGGGGAGCTCCTACAATGAGCAGTTCTTC. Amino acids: CASSLSRQGSSYNEQFF.

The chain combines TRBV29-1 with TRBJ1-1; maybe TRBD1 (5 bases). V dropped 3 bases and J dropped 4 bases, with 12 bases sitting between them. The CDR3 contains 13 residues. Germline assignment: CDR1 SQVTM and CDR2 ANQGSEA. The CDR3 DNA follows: TGCAGCGTTGACCGGGGGATGGGCACTGAAGCTTTCTTT. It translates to CSVDRGMGTEAFF.